A single sample is the source of the 20 T cell receptor beta chains below, sequenced in a study of PD-L1 blockade in urothelial cancer. Libraries were prepared by immunoSEQ multiplex PCR; TCRdb keeps only in-frame clonotypes and omits some of them. The data hold about 38,000 clones, with over 75% observed a single time. The sample consisted of PBMCs, taken around atezolizumab (anti-PD-L1) treatment. The receptor source for this set is a man aged 70 or older with urothelial cancer.

The table lists this clone with a count of one. The gene calls are TRBV5-1 and TRBJ2-5; D unresolved. The CDR3 has 12 amino acids. Germline V lookup: CDR1 SGHRS, CDR2 YFSETQ. Trimming shortened V by 0 bases and J by 5 bases, and 5 bases separated the two germline ends. The CDR3 is CASSLAMETQYF. CDR3 nucleotide sequence: TGCGCCAGCAGCTTGGCCATGGAGACCCAGTACTTC.

This chain connects TRBV9 to TRBJ2-1, with 7 bases that match TRBD2. The CDR3 length is 16 residues. Trimming took 0 bases from V and 6 from J; bases not matched to a gene: 9. Germline-derived CDR1 and CDR2 are SGDLS and YYNGEE. CDR3 amino acids: CASSVGGGSVGNEQFF. CDR3 coding DNA: TGTGCCAGCAGCGTAGGCGGCGGGAGCGTAGGCAATGAGCAGTTCTTC.

The rearrangement links TRBV19 to TRBJ2-5; 7 nucleotides align to TRBD1. This CDR3 spans 15 amino acids. The V gene's germline CDR1 is LNHDA and CDR2 SQIVND (reference sequence). With V trimmed by 5 bases and J by 4 bases, 10 bases remained unmatched. Written as DNA, the CDR3 is TGTGCCAGTAGTTCGACCGGGACAGTACGAGAGACCCAGTACTTC. Its protein product is CASSSTGTVRETQYF.

This chain joins TRBV7-2 and TRBJ2-7, with 9 bases that match TRBD1. V lost 5 bases, J lost 5 bases, and 7 bases stayed unmatched. Germline CDR1 is SGHTA and CDR2 is FQGNSA. The CDR3 extends over 14 amino acids. CDR3 coding DNA: TGTGCCAGCAGCACACAGACAGGGGGGAACGAGCAGTACTTC. Its translation is CASSTQTGGNEQYF.

The chain couples TRBV28 to TRBJ2-1; D unresolved. The CDR3 consists of 14 residues. The germline gives CDR1 MDHEN, CDR2 SYDVKM. Deletions cut 7 bases from V and 8 bases from J, with 18 bases between. CDR3: CASIPQRGFDEQFF. DNA for the CDR3: TGTGCCAGCATTCCCCAGCGAGGCTTCGATGAGCAGTTCTTC.

The CDR3 DNA sequence: TGTGCCAGCACTTCCTCCGGGACAGGGTCCCTATACGAGCAGTACTTC. Protein: CASTSSGTGSLYEQYF. The chain joins TRBV5-6 to TRBJ2-7, with TRBD1 matching 9 bases. The J segment lost 4 bases and the V segment lost 6 bases, leaving 14 bases of the junction unmatched. Germline values: CDR1 SGHDT, CDR2 YYEEEE. There are 16 residues in the CDR3.

The chain employs TRBV7-8 and TRBJ1-2; D might be TRBD1 (5 bases). Trimming cost V 0 bases and J 1 base, with 9 bases left between them. The germline CDR1 and CDR2 sequences are SGHVS and FQNEAQ. The CDR3 has 15 amino acids. CDR3 bases: TGTGCCAGCAGCTTAGCGGACAAAATTAACTATGGCTACACCTTC. It translates to CASSLADKINYGYTF.

The chain carries TRBV10-3 and TRBJ2-1, with a possible D match to TRBD2 (6 bases). This CDR3 region has 15 residues. The V end was cut by 3 bases, the J end by 8 bases, with 17 bases between. Per germline, CDR1 ENHRY and CDR2 SYGVKD. The CDR3 nucleotides read TGTGCCATCAGTGAAAAGGGGACTTCCCACGATGAGCAGTTCTTC. It translates to CAISEKGTSHDEQFF.

This chain's CDR3 is CASSLGTGGNGYTF. The CDR3 DNA is TGCGCCAGCAGCTTGGGGACAGGGGGGAATGGCTACACCTTC. This chain links TRBV5-1 with TRBJ1-2, with TRBD1 matching over 10 bases. Looked up from germline, CDR1 is SGHRS and CDR2 is YFSETQ. The J segment lost 6 bases and the V segment lost 0 bases, leaving 2 bases of the junction unmatched. This CDR3 is built from 14 residues.

The rearrangement joins TRBV5-1 to TRBJ2-7; the D gene is possibly TRBD2 (6 bases). The CDR3 is 12 residues long. The V end was cut by 4 bases, the J end by 7 bases, with 12 bases between. CDR1 is SGHRS, CDR2 YFSETQ, per germline. The CDR3 bases are TGCGCCAGCAGCACGGGGGTGGGGGAGCAGTACTTC. Amino acids: CASSTGVGEQYF.

This chain joins TRBV25-1 and TRBJ1-1; maybe TRBD1 (5 bases). Trimming pared 4 bases from V and 1 base from J, leaving 10 bases between. In germline, CDR1 is MGHDK, CDR2 SYGVNS. The CDR3 totals 14 residues. Written as DNA, the CDR3 is TGTGCCAGCAGTGGGACACCACCGAACACTGAAGCTTTCTTT. Protein sequence: CASSGTPPNTEAFF.

This clone was counted once. The chain recombines TRBV2 with TRBJ1-1, with no clear D. Germline CDR1 SNHLY, CDR2 FYNNEI. V lost 2 bases and J lost 3, with 22 bases in between. This CDR3 is built from 18 residues. The CDR3 loop is CASSERIKVVVRDTEAFF. In DNA form, the CDR3 reads TGTGCCAGCAGTGAAAGGATAAAGGTGGTCGTCCGGGACACTGAAGCTTTCTTT.

The chain carries TRBV7-2 and TRBJ2-5; D is possibly TRBD2 (6 bases). V lost 1 base to trimming and J lost 3 bases, with 9 bases between them. There are 14 residues in the CDR3. Looked up from germline, CDR1 is SGHTA and CDR2 is FQGNSA. CDR3 sequence (DNA): TGTGCCAGCAGCTTAGGGGGAGGTAAAGAGACCCAGTACTTC. It specifies CASSLGGGKETQYF. Supplemented by reference TRBV7-2 and TRBJ2-5, the full variable domain reads GAGVSQSPSNKVTEKGKDVELRCDPISGHTALYWYRQSLGQGLEFLIYFQGNSAPDKSGLPSDRFSAERTGGSVSTLTIQRTQQEDSAVYLCASSLGGGKETQYFGPGTRLLVL.

The CDR3 DNA reads TGTGCCAGCAATCCTTGGGGACAGGAAAGCTACACCTTC. As protein: CASNPWGQESYTF. This chain links TRBV6-6 with TRBJ1-2; 8 bases line up with TRBD1. V gave up 7 bases and J gave up 9 bases; unmatched junction bases: 10. The CDR3 length is 13 residues. CDR1 is MNHNY and CDR2 is SVGAGI in the germline V gene (reference sequence).

V gene TRBV7-9 combines with J gene TRBJ1-1; D gene uncertain. This CDR3 has 14 residues. Germline CDR1 is SEHNR and CDR2 is FQNEAQ (reference sequence). The V end was cut by 5 bases, the J end by 2 bases, with 12 bases between. Here the CDR3 reads CASSPYTDNTEAFF. CDR3 in DNA: TGTGCCAGCAGCCCCTATACTGATAACACTGAAGCTTTCTTT.

This sequence joins TRBV2 and TRBJ2-3, with 9 bases fitting TRBD2. V dropped 3 bases and J dropped 5; count of bases not matched to a gene: 3. Germline CDR1 is SNHLY and CDR2 is FYNNEI. This CDR3 spans 14 amino acids. CDR3 loop: CASSDAGGVDTQYF. CDR3 nucleotide sequence: TGTGCCAGCAGTGATGCGGGAGGGGTAGATACGCAGTATTTT.

V gene TRBV28 combines with J gene TRBJ2-7, with TRBD2 matching 8 bases. Germline CDR1 and CDR2: MDHEN and SYDVKM. V gave up 6 bases and J gave up 12 bases; unmatched junction bases: 7. The CDR3 has 11 residues. CDR3 sequence (DNA): TGTGCCAGCAGCCCTCTTAGCGGGATGTACTTC. This encodes CASSPLSGMYF.

V and J are TRBV27 and TRBJ1-2; possible D gene TRBD1, 6 bases. V lost 5 bases and J lost 4, with 11 bases in between. The CDR3 runs to 13 residues. Germline V gene lookup returns CDR1 MNHEY and CDR2 SMNVEV (reference sequence). This CDR3 reads CASSPRGPYGYTF. CDR3 coding DNA: TGTGCCAGCAGTCCCAGGGGTCCCTATGGCTACACCTTC.

This clone was observed a handful of times. The rearrangement links TRBV7-7 to TRBJ2-1; no clear D. The CDR3 contains 15 residues. Germline lookup yields CDR1 SSHAT and CDR2 FNYEAQ (reference sequence). Trimming shortened V by 1 base and J by 0 bases, and 7 bases separated the two germline ends. CDR3 nucleotide sequence: TGTGCCAGCAGCTTAGGGCCTAGCTCCTACAATGAGCAGTTCTTC. Its protein is CASSLGPSSYNEQFF. Drawing the rest from reference TRBV7-7 and TRBJ2-1, the complete variable domain is GAGVSQSPRYKVTKRGQDVTLRCDPISSHATLYWYQQALGQGPEFLTYFNYEAQPDKSGLPSDRFSAERPEGSISTLTIQRTEQRDSAMYRCASSLGPSSYNEQFFGPGTRLTVL.

By share of the sample, this clone is large. The sample carries other DNA sequences with the same CDR3. J is TRBJ1-3 and V is TRBV27, with D hard to call. Germline values: CDR1 MNHEY, CDR2 SMNVEV (reference sequence). Between the trimmed V and J ends, which lost 3 bases and 0 bases, there was a span of 3 bases. This CDR3 has 13 amino acids. The CDR3 region has the DNA TGTGCCAGCAGTTTTCGCTCTGGAAACACCATATATTTT. Residues: CASSFRSGNTIYF.